This TCR beta chain originates from a study of blood T cell repertoires in COVID-19. Across the whole study: The study drew acute and convalescent COVID-19 samples from the United States, Italy and Spain.

Clones were read by immunoSEQ multiplex PCR, and TCRdb kept only the in-frame ones, dropping some. This sample has 200,000 to 250,000 clones, with about nine tenths found just once. Germline V gives CDR1 MNHEY, CDR2 SVGEGT. This CDR3 is built from 15 residues. The trim removed 5 bases at V and 6 bases at J, leaving 10 bases unmatched. The V call is TRBV6-2 or TRBV6-3, the J call TRBJ1-1, with TRBD1 identical over 9 bases. The sample was peripheral blood. The receptor was derived from a woman between 25 and 40 years old with COVID-19, enrolled during active disease. CDR3 in DNA: TGTGCCAGCAGTCCGTGGACAGGGGATAGAGCTGAAGCTTTCTTT. Translated, it gives CASSPWTGDRAEAFF.